This T cell receptor beta chain originates from a study of early T cells in non-severe SARS-CoV-2 infection. At the level of the study: Sequenced bulk RNA came from whole blood that was unsorted, and chains were unpaired.

Individual cDNA molecules were tagged with unique molecular identifiers. TCRdb ran MiXCR on the 5' RACE reads and lists one entry per CDR3 protein. The sample records some 100,000 distinct CDR3 sequences, roughly 14% being singletons. Germline V gene data show CDR1 as SGHRS and CDR2 as YFSETQ. Trimming left V 4 bases short and J 10 bases short, with 11 bases between. The CDR3 length is 11 residues. Comments on this clonotype: Antigen specificity is unknown.

Study-level findings and limits: Anti-spike CD8 specificities were favored by VDJdb matching, whose results missed private and CD4 specificities.

The V and J genes are TRBV5-1 and TRBJ1-1, with D perhaps matching TRBD1 (5 bases). Sequenced input: whole blood. This receptor was identified in an adult who was a healthcare worker with PCR-confirmed SARS-CoV-2 infection or an uninfected control (not recorded which). CDR3: CASSMQGIAFF. The CDR3 bases are TGCGCCAGCAGCATGCAGGGTATAGCTTTCTTT.